This is a list of T cell receptor beta chains from one sample in a study of T cell responses to AZD1222 COVID-19 vaccine. The data were produced by immunoSEQ multiplex PCR, yet TCRdb's version contains in-frame clones alone and is incomplete. The sample shows some 110,000 clones, less than 95% of them seen only once. Sequenced here: peripheral blood, sampled 28 days after the second AZD1222 dose. The origin of the receptors is an adult who received the AZD1222 COVID-19 vaccine. The CDR3 runs from the conserved cysteine through the conserved F or W. D genes are given only for firm matches. Size tells how often a clone was seen (once, few, many) or the class of an expanded clone, and some rows leave it out.

>TRBJ2-7|TRBD1|few|TRBV4-1
CASSPSDRGYEQYF
TGCGCCAGCAGCCCTTCAGACAGGGGCTACGAGCAGTACTTC
>TRBJ1-2|-|-|TRBV19
CATIQGSGHGYTF
TGTGCCACCATACAAGGATCTGGGCACGGCTACACCTTC
>TRBJ2-7|TRBD1|-|TRBV5-1
CASTRDSNYEQYF
TGCGCCAGCACCCGGGACAGTAACTACGAGCAGTACTTC
>TRBJ2-3|TRBD2|-|TRBV24-1
CATSDAGTSGVTDTQYF
TGTGCCACCAGTGATGCGGGGACTAGCGGGGTCACAGATACGCAGTATTTT
>TRBJ2-1|-|-|TRBV7-2
CASGRGTVTYNEQFF
TGTGCCAGCGGCAGGGGCACAGTAACCTACAATGAGCAGTTCTTC
>TRBJ2-6|-|-|TRBV9
CASSVEPAGSGANVLTF
TGTGCCAGCAGCGTAGAGCCCGCGGGATCTGGGGCCAACGTCCTGACTTTC
>TRBJ1-4|-|-|TRBV24-1
CATRRRPTNEKLFF
TGTGCCACCCGGAGACGTCCAACTAATGAAAAACTGTTTTTT
>TRBJ1-1|TRBD1|-|TRBV5-6
CASSFGTGWKEAFF
TGTGCCAGCAGCTTCGGGACAGGGTGGAAAGAAGCTTTCTTT
>TRBJ2-2|TRBD1|-|TRBV4-2
CAGGQGIGSNTGELFF
TGTGCCGGCGGACAGGGGATTGGTTCGAACACCGGGGAGCTGTTTTTT
>TRBJ2-5|TRBD1|-|TRBV6-5
CASTRTGYQETQYF
TGTGCCAGCACCAGGACAGGCTACCAAGAGACCCAGTACTTC
>TRBJ2-7|-|-|TRBV7-7
CASSGGRQQNLGYEQYF
TGTGCTAGCAGCGGCGGAAGACAGCAGAACTTGGGGTACGAGCAGTACTTC
>TRBJ1-5|-|few|TRBV30
CAWSYWGGNQPQHF
TGTGCCTGGAGTTACTGGGGGGGAAATCAGCCCCAGCATTTT
>TRBJ1-5|-|-|TRBV19
CASRQQGRQPQHF
TGTGCCAGTAGACAACAGGGTAGACAGCCCCAGCATTTT
>TRBJ1-6|-|-|TRBV5-8
CASSGPRSIYNSPLHF
TGTGCCAGCAGCGGGCCTAGGAGTATCTATAATTCACCCCTCCACTTT
>TRBJ2-6|-|-|TRBV11-2
CASSLSRAGANVLTF
TGTGCCAGCAGCTTAAGCAGAGCGGGGGCCAACGTCCTGACTTTC
>TRBJ1-4|-|-|TRBV28
CASSFGGDGEKLFF
TGTGCCAGCAGTTTCGGAGGAGACGGGGAAAAACTGTTTTTT
>TRBJ2-1|TRBD2|-|TRBV3-1/TRBV3-2
CASSQVAGNNEQFF
TGTGCCAGCAGCCAAGTAGCGGGCAACAATGAGCAGTTCTTC
>TRBJ2-7|-|-|TRBV6-5
CASSYLGLSYEQYF
TGTGCCAGCAGTTACCTGGGTCTCTCCTACGAGCAGTACTTC
>TRBJ2-7|-|-|TRBV6-6
CASSYNTGAQYF
TGTGCCAGCAGTTATAATACGGGAGCCCAATACTTC
>TRBJ2-2|-|-|TRBV4-1
CASSQVTTGTGELFF
TGCGCCAGCAGCCAAGTTACAACAGGAACCGGGGAGCTGTTTTTT
>TRBJ2-1|-|-|TRBV12-3/TRBV12-4
CASSPSVYEQFF
TGTGCCAGCAGTCCCTCGGTCTATGAGCAGTTCTTC
>TRBJ2-3|-|-|TRBV3-1/TRBV3-2
CASSLRGARGSYDTQYF
TGTGCCAGCAGCCTCCGGGGGGCCCGGGGATCATACGATACGCAGTATTTT
>TRBJ1-2|TRBD1|-|TRBV29-1
CSVEGDRGSGYGYTF
TGCAGCGTTGAAGGGGACAGGGGGTCCGGCTATGGCTACACCTTC
>TRBJ2-1|-|-|TRBV6-4
CASSVDSYNEQFF
TGTGCCAGCAGTGTCGACAGTTACAATGAGCAGTTCTTC
>TRBJ1-1|-|-|TRBV6-6
CASSRLRGTEAFF
TGTGCCAGCAGCCGCCTACGAGGTACTGAAGCTTTCTTT
>TRBJ2-7|TRBD2|-|TRBV5-1
CASSLVSGGQEQYF
TGCGCCAGCAGCTTGGTTTCGGGGGGGCAGGAGCAGTACTTC
>TRBJ2-2|TRBD1|once|TRBV6-5
CASRQGEFRELFF
TGTGCCAGCAGGCAGGGGGAGTTCCGGGAGCTGTTTTTT
>TRBJ2-7|-|-|TRBV4-3
CASSQDRGKPYEQYF
TGCGCCAGCAGCCAAGATCGGGGCAAGCCCTACGAGCAGTACTTC
>TRBJ1-2|-|-|TRBV7-9
CASSFAGATYGYTF
TGTGCCAGCAGCTTTGCCGGGGCTACGTATGGCTACACCTTC
>TRBJ2-5|-|-|TRBV9
CASSVGTASSGTQYF
TGTGCCAGCAGCGTAGGGACAGCTAGCTCAGGGACCCAGTACTTC
>TRBJ1-1|-|-|TRBV6-5
CASSQVSNTEAFF
TGTGCCAGCAGCCAAGTATCGAACACTGAAGCTTTCTTT
>TRBJ2-6|-|-|TRBV3-1/TRBV3-2
CASSLIPPTSPVPGANVLTF
TGTGCCAGCAGCCTAATCCCCCCGACGAGCCCGGTTCCTGGGGCCAACGTCCTGACTTTC
>TRBJ1-1|-|-|TRBV5-1
CASSRAQGVFEAFF
TGCGCCAGCAGTCGAGCTCAGGGTGTCTTTGAAGCTTTCTTT
>TRBJ1-2|-|once|TRBV7-2
CASSLRRTSANYGYTF
TGTGCCAGCAGCTTAAGGCGGACCTCAGCTAACTATGGCTACACCTTC
>TRBJ1-6|TRBD1|-|TRBV6-5
CASSPGTGENSPLHF
TGTGCCAGCAGTCCCGGGACAGGGGAGAATTCACCCCTCCACTTT
>TRBJ2-1|-|-|TRBV7-3
CASSPQGGRVDEQFF
TGTGCCAGCAGTCCCCAAGGCGGTAGGGTCGATGAGCAGTTCTTC
>TRBJ1-5|-|-|TRBV7-2
CASSREWAMGGKPQHF
TGTGCCAGCAGCAGAGAGTGGGCCATGGGGGGTAAGCCCCAGCATTTT
>TRBJ2-3|TRBD1|-|TRBV18
CASSPQDRGGDTQYF
TGTGCCAGCTCACCACAGGACAGGGGAGGAGATACGCAGTATTTT
>TRBJ1-4|-|-|TRBV27
CASSFGGLFLEKLFF
TGTGCCAGCAGCTTCGGGGGACTTTTCTTGGAAAAACTGTTTTTT
>TRBJ2-7|TRBD1|-|TRBV3-1/TRBV3-2
CASRGKGQISYEQYF
TGTGCCAGCAGGGGCAAGGGACAGATTTCCTACGAGCAGTACTTC
>TRBJ1-6|-|-|TRBV28
CASSGGGTNSPLHF
TGTGCCAGCAGCGGGGGGGGTACTAATTCACCCCTCCACTTT
>TRBJ2-2|-|-|TRBV7-6
CASSPITRGTGELFF
TGTGCCAGCAGTCCTATCACCAGAGGGACCGGGGAGCTGTTTTTT
>TRBJ1-3|-|few|TRBV6-5
CASSSHYQAGNTIYF
TGTGCCAGCAGTTCTCACTATCAGGCTGGAAACACCATATATTTT
>TRBJ1-3|-|once|TRBV11-2
CASSLLAGNTIYF
TGTGCCAGCAGCTTATTGGCGGGAAACACCATATATTTT
>TRBJ2-3|-|-|TRBV9
CASSARDPTGDTQYF
TGTGCCAGCAGCGCCCGGGACCCCACCGGAGATACGCAGTATTTT
>TRBJ2-1|-|-|TRBV6-2/TRBV6-3
CASSSRGAGSYNEQFF
TGTGCCAGCAGTTCAAGGGGGGCCGGGTCCTACAATGAGCAGTTCTTC
>TRBJ1-2|-|-|TRBV6-1
CASSASTPTGLYGYTF
TGTGCCAGCAGTGCCTCAACTCCAACCGGACTCTATGGCTACACCTTC
>TRBJ2-3|TRBD1|-|TRBV19
CASSRDRVEDTQYF
TGTGCCAGTAGCCGGGACAGGGTTGAAGATACGCAGTATTTT
>TRBJ1-4|-|-|TRBV6-5
CASSFDRSNEKLFF
TGTGCCAGCAGTTTTGACAGGTCTAATGAAAAACTGTTTTTT
>TRBJ2-7|TRBD1|-|TRBV4-1
CASSQDTDRYSYEQYF
TGCGCCAGCAGCCAAGATACGGACAGGTACTCCTACGAGCAGTACTTC